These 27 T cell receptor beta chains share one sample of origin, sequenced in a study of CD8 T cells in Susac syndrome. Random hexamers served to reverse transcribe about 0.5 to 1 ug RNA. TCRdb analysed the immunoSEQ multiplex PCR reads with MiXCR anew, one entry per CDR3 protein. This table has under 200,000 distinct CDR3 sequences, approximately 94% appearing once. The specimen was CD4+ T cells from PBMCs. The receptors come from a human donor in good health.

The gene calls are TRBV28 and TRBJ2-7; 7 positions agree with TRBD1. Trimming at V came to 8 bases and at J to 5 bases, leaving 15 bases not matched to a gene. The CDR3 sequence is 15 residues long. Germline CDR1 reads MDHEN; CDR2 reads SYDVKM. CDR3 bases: TGTGCCAGCGGCTACAGGGGAGCGATTGGCGACGAGCAGTACTTC. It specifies CASGYRGAIGDEQYF.

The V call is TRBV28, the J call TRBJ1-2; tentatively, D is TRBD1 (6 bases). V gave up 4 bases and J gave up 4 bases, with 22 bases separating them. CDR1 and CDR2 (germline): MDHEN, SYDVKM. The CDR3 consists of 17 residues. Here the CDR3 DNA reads TGTGCCAGCAGTTCCCCTCACAGGGCGGGGGTAGGCTATGGCTACACCTTC. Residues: CASSSPHRAGVGYGYTF.

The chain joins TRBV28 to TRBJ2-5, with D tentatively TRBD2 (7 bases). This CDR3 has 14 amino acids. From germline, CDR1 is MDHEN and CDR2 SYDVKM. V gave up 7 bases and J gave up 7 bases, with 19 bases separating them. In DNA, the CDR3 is TGTGCCAGCACCCGTTCGGGGGGCGGGGGGACCCAGTACTTC. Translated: CASTRSGGGGTQYF.

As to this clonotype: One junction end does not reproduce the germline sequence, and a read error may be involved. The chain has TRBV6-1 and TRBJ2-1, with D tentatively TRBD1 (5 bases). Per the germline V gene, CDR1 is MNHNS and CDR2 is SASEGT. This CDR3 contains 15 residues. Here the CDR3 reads CASREAGYSYNEQFF. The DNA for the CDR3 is TGTGCCAGCAGGGAAGCAGGGTACTCCTACAATGAGCAGTTCTTC.

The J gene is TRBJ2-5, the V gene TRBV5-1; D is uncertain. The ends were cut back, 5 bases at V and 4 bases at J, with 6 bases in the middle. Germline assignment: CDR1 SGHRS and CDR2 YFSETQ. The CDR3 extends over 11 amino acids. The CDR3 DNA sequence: TGCGCCAGCAGTGATGGAGAGACCCAGTACTTC. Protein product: CASSDGETQYF.

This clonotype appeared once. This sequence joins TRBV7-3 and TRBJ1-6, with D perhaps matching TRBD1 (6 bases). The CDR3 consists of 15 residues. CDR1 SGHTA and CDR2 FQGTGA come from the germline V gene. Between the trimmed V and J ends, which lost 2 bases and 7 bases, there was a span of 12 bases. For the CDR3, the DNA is TGTGCCAGCAGCTTATTGGGGGCTTTGAATTCACCCCTCCACTTT. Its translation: CASSLLGALNSPLHF.

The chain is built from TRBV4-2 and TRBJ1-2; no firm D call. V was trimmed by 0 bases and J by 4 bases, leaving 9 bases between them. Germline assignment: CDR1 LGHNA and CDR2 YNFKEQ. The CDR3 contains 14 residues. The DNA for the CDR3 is TGTGCCAGCAGCCAAGATACTTCCCCCTATGGCTACACCTTC. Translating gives CASSQDTSPYGYTF.

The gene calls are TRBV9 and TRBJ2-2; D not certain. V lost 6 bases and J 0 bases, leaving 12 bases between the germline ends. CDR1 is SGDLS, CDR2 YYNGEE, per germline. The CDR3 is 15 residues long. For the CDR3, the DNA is TGTGCCAGCACCCAGAGGATGGCGAACACCGGGGAGCTGTTTTTT. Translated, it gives CASTQRMANTGELFF.

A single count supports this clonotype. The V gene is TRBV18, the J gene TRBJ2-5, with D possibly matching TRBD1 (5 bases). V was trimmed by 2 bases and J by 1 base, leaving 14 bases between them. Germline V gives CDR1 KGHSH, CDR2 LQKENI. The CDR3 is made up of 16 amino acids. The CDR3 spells CASSPGTGRVQETQYF. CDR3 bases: TGTGCCAGCTCACCAGGCACGGGCAGGGTCCAAGAGACCCAGTACTTC. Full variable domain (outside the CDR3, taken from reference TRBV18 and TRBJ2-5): NAGVMQNPRHLVRRRGQEARLRCSPMKGHSHVYWYRQLPEEGLKFMVYLQKENIIDESGMPKERFSAEFPKEGPSILRIQQVVRGDSAAYFCASSPGTGRVQETQYFGPGTRLLVL.

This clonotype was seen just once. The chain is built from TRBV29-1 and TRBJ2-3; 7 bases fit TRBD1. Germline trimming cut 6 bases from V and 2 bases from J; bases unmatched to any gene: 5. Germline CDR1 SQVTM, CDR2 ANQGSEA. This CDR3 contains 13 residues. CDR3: CSVGQIVTDTQYF. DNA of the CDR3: TGCAGCGTGGGACAGATCGTCACAGATACGCAGTATTTT.

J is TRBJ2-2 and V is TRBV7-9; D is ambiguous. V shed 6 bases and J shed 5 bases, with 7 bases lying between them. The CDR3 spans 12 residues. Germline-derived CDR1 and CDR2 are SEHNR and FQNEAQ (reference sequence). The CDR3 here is CASRPETGELFF. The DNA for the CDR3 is TGTGCCAGCAGGCCAGAGACCGGGGAGCTGTTTTTT.

CDR3 nucleotide sequence: TGTGCCAGCAGCTTGGGAGCCAGCCAAGAGACCCAGTACTTC. It translates to CASSLGASQETQYF. The chain links TRBV5-4 to TRBJ2-5; D call uncertain. Germline V lookup: CDR1 SGHNT, CDR2 YYREEE (reference sequence). The CDR3 covers 14 residues. The ends were cut back, 0 bases at V and 1 base at J, with 7 bases in the middle.

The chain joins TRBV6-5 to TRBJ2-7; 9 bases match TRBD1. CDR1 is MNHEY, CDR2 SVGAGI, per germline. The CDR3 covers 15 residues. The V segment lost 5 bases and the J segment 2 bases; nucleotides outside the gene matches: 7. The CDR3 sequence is CASSITGTGTYEQYF. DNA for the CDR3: TGTGCCAGCAGTATAACCGGGACAGGGACCTACGAGCAGTACTTC.

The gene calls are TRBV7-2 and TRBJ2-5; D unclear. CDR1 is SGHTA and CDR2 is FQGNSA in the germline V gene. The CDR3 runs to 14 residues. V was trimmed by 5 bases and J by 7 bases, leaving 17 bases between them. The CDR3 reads CASSKAASDGTQYF. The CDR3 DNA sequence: TGTGCCAGCAGCAAAGCTGCCTCCGACGGGACCCAGTACTTC.

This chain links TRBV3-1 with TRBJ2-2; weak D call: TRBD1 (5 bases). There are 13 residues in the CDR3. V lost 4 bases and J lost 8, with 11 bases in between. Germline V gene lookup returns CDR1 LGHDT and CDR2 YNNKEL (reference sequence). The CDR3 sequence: CASSPGQLGELFF. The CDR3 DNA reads TGTGCCAGCAGCCCTGGACAATTAGGGGAGCTGTTTTTT. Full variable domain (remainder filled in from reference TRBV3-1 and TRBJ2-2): DTAVSQTPKYLVTQMGNDKSIKCEQNLGHDTMYWYKQDSKKFLKIMFSYNNKELIINETVPNRFSPKSPDKAHLNLHINSLELGDSAVYFCASSPGQLGELFFGEGSRLTVL.

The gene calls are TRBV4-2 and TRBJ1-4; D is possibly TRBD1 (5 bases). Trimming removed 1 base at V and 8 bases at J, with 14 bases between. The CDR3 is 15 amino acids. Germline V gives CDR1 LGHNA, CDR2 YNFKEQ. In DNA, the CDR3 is TGTGCCAGCAGCCAAGTTGCCCCGAGGGACGAAAAACTGTTTTTT. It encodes CASSQVAPRDEKLFF.

The CDR3 coding sequence is TGTGCCAGCAGCGTAGATCTCTCTGGAAACACCATATATTTT. Translation gives CASSVDLSGNTIYF. The J gene is TRBJ1-3, the V gene TRBV9, with no clear D. The CDR3 contains 14 residues. CDR1 and CDR2 (germline): SGDLS, YYNGEE. Between the trimmed V and J ends, which lost 0 bases and 0 bases, there was a span of 4 bases.

CDR3 DNA sequence: TGCAGCGTTGGCGTGGACAATGAGCAGTTCTTC. This gives the protein CSVGVDNEQFF. The chain couples TRBV29-1 to TRBJ2-1; D remains unclear. Germline V gives CDR1 SQVTM, CDR2 ANQGSEA. The CDR3 totals 11 residues. Trimming left V 4 bases short and J 5 bases short, with 6 bases between.

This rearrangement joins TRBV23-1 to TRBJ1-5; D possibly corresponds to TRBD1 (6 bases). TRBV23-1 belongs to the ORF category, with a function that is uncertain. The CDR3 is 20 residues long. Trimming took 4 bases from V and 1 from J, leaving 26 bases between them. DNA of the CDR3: TGCGCCAGCAGTCGCCCGTGGGGACACCCAAACCAAGGGAGCAATCAGCCCCAGCATTTT. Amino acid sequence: CASSRPWGHPNQGSNQPQHF.

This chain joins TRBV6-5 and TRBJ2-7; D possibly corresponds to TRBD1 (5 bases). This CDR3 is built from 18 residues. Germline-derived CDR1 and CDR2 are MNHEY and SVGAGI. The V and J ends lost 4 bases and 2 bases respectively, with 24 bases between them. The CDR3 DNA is TGTGCCAGCAGTTCACCGACCGCCCAGGGCCGTAGACCCTACGAGCAGTACTTC. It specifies CASSSPTAQGRRPYEQYF.

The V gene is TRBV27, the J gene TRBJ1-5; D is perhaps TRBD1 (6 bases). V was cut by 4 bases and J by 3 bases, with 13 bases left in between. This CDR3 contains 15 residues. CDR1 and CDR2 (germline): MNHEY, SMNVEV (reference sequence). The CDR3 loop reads CASSSPGQPNQPQHF. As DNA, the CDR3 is TGTGCCAGCAGTTCCCCCGGACAGCCCAATCAGCCCCAGCATTTT.

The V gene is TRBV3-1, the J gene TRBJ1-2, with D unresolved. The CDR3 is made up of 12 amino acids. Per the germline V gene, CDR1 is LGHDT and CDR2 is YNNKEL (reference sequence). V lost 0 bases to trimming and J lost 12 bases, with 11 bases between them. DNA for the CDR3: TGTGCCAGCAGCCAAGATCGGACCCATCACACCTTC. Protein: CASSQDRTHHTF. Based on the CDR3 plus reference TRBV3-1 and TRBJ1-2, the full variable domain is DTAVSQTPKYLVTQMGNDKSIKCEQNLGHDTMYWYKQDSKKFLKIMFSYNNKELIINETVPNRFSPKSPDKAHLNLHINSLELGDSAVYFCASSQDRTHHTFGSGTRLTVV.

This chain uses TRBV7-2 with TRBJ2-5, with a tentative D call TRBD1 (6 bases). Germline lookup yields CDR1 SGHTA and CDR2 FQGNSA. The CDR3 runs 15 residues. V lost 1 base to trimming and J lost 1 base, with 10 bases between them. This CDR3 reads CASSLGGQRQETQYF. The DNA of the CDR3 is TGTGCCAGCAGCTTAGGAGGACAGCGCCAAGAGACCCAGTACTTC. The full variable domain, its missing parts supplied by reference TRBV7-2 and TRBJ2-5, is GAGVSQSPSNKVTEKGKDVELRCDPISGHTALYWYRQSLGQGLEFLIYFQGNSAPDKSGLPSDRFSAERTGGSVSTLTIQRTQQEDSAVYLCASSLGGQRQETQYFGPGTRLLVL.

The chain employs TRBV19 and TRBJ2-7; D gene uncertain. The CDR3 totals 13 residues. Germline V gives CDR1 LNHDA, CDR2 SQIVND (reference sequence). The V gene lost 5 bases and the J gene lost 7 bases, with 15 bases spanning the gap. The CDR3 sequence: CASSEGVLGEQYV. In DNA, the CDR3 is TGTGCCAGTAGTGAAGGAGTCTTGGGGGAGCAGTACGTC.

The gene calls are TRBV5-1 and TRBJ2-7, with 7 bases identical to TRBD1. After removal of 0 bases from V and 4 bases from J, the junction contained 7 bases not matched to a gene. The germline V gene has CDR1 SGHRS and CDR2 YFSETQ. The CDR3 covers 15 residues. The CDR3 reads CASSLGQGVWYEQYF. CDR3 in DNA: TGCGCCAGCAGCTTGGGGCAGGGGGTCTGGTACGAGCAGTACTTC.

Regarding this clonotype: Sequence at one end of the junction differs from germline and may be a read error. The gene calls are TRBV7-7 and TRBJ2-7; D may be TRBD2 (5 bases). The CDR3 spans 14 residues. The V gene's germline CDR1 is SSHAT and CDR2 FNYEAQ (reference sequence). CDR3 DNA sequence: TGTGCTAGCAGCTTAGACGGGAACTCCTACGAGCAGTACTTC. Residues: CASSLDGNSYEQYF.

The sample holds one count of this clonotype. In nucleotides, the CDR3 is TGTGCCAGCAGCCCACTGGACTCTCTCCAAGAGACCCAGTACTTC. Translation gives CASSPLDSLQETQYF. V usage is TRBV7-2 and J usage is TRBJ2-5, with D perhaps TRBD2 (5 bases). V lost 5 bases and J 1 base, leaving 14 bases between the germline ends. CDR3 size: 15 residues. CDR1 SGHTA and CDR2 FQGNSA come from the germline V gene.